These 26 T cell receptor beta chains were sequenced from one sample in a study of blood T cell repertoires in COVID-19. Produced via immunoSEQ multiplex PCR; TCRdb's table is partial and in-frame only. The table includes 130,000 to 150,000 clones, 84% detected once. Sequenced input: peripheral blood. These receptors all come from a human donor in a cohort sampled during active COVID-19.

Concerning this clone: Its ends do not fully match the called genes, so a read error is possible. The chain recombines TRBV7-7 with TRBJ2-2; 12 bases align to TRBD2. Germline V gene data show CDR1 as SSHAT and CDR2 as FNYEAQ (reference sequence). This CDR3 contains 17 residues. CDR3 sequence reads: CASSPSTLAGGTGELFF. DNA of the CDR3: TGTGCTAGCAGCCCGTCTACACTAGCGGGAGGCACCGGGGAGCTGTTTTTT.

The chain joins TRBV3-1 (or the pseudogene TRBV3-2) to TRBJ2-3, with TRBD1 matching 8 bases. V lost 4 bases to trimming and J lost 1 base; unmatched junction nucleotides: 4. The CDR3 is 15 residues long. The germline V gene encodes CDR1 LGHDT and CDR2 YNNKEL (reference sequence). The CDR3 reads CASSLRGPGTDTQYF. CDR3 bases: TGTGCCAGCAGCCTCAGGGGGCCGGGCACAGATACGCAGTATTTT.

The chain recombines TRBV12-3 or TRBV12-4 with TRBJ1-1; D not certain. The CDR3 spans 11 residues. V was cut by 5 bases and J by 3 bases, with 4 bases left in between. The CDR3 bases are TGTGCCAGCAGTCCCTACACTGAAGCTTTCTTT. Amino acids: CASSPYTEAFF.

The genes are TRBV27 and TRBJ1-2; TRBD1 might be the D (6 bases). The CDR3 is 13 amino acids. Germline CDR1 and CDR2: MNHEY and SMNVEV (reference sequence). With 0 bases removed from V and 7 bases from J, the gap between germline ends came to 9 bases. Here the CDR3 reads CASSLSAGAGYTF. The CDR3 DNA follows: TGTGCCAGCAGTTTATCTGCGGGGGCTGGCTACACCTTC.

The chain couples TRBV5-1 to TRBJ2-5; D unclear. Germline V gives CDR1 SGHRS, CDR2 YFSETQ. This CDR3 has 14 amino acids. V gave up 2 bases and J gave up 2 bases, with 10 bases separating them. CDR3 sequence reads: CASSFFDKQETQYF. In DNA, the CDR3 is TGCGCCAGCAGCTTCTTCGACAAGCAAGAGACCCAGTACTTC.

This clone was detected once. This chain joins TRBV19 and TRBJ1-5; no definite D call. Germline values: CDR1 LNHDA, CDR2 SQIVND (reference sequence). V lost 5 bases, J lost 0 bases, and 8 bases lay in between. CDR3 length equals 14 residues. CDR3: CASSGLYSNQPQHF. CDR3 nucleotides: TGTGCCAGTAGTGGACTTTATAGCAATCAGCCCCAGCATTTT.

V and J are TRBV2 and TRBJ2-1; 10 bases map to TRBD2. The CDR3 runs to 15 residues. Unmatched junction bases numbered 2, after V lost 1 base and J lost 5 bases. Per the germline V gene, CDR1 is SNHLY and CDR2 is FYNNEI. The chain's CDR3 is CASSEVAGGNNEQFF. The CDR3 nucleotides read TGTGCCAGCAGTGAAGTAGCGGGAGGTAACAATGAGCAGTTCTTC.

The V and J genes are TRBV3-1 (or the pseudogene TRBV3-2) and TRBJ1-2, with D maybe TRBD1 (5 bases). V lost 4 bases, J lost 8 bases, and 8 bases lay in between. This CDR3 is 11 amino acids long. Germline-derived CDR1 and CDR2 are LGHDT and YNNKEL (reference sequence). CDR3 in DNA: TGTGCCAGCAGCCGGGGGAGGGGCTACACCTTC. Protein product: CASSRGRGYTF.

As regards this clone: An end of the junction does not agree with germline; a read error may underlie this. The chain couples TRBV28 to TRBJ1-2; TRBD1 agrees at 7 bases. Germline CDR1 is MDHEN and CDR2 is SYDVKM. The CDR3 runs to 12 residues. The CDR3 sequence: CASRGNDRAGFF. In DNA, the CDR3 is TGTGCCAGCAGGGGAAACGACAGGGCGGGGTTCTTC.

The CDR3, as DNA: TGTGCCAGCAGTGAAATAGGGGGAGATAATTCACCCCTCCACTTT. Its protein is CASSEIGGDNSPLHF. This chain connects TRBV2 to TRBJ1-6, with a tentative D call TRBD1 (6 bases). Germline V gives CDR1 SNHLY, CDR2 FYNNEI. The CDR3 totals 15 residues. The V and J ends lost 2 bases and 5 bases respectively, with 10 bases between them.

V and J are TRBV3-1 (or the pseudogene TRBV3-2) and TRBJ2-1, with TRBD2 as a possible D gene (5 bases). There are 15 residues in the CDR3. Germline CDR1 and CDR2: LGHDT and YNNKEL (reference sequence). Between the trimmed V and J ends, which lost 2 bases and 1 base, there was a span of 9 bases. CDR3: CASSQSSGSYNEQFF. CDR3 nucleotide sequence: TGTGCCAGCAGCCAATCAAGCGGATCCTACAATGAGCAGTTCTTC.

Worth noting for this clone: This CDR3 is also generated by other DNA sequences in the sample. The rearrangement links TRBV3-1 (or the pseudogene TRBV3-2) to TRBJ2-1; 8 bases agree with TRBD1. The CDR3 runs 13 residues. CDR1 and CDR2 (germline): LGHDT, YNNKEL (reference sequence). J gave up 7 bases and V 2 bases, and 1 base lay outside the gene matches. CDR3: CASSQTGGNEQFF. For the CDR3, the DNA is TGTGCCAGCAGCCAAACAGGGGGGAATGAGCAGTTCTTC.

The CDR3 DNA reads TGCGCCAGCAGCCAGGGGCCGGCTCGACAAGAGACCCAGTACTTC. Protein product: CASSQGPARQETQYF. This chain connects TRBV4-1 to TRBJ2-5; TRBD1 is a possible D gene (5 bases). The germline V gene encodes CDR1 MGHRA and CDR2 YSYEKL. The CDR3 has 15 residues. The V end lost 3 bases, the J end lost 2 bases, and 13 bases lay between the germline ends.

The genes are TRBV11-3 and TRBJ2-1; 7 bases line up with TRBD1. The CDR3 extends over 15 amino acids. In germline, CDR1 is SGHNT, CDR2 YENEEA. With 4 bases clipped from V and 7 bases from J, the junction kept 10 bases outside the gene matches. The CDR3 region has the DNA TGTGCCAGCAGCTCCGACAGGGAAGGCAGGAATGAGCAGTTCTTC. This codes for CASSSDREGRNEQFF.

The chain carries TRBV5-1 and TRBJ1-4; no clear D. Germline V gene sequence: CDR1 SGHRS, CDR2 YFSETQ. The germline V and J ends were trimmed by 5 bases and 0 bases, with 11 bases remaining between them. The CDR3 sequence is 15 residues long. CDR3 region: CASRREVATNEKLFF. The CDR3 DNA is TGCGCCAGCAGGCGAGAGGTTGCAACTAATGAAAAACTGTTTTTT. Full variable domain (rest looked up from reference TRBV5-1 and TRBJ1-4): KAGVTQTPRYLIKTRGQQVTLSCSPISGHRSVSWYQQTPGQGLQFLFEYFSETQRNKGNFPGRFSGRQFSNSRSEMNVSTLELGDSALYLCASRREVATNEKLFFGSGTQLSVL.

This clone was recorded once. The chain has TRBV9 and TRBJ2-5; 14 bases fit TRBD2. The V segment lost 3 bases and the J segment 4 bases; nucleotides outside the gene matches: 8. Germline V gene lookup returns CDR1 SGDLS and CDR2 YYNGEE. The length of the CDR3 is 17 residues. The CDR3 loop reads CASSAEGLAGVGETQYF. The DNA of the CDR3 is TGTGCCAGCAGCGCGGAGGGACTAGCGGGAGTGGGAGAGACCCAGTACTTC.

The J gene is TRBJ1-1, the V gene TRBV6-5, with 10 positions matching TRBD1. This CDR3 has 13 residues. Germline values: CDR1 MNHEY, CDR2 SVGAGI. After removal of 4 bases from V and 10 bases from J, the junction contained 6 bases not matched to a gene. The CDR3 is CASSSATGGLAFF. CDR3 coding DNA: TGTGCCAGCAGTTCTGCGACAGGGGGCTTAGCTTTCTTT.

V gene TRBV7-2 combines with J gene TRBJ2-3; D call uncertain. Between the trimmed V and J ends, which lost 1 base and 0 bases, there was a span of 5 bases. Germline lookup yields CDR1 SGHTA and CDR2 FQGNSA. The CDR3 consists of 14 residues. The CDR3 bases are TGTGCCAGCAGCTTAGGGGCCAGCACAGATACGCAGTATTTT. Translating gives CASSLGASTDTQYF.

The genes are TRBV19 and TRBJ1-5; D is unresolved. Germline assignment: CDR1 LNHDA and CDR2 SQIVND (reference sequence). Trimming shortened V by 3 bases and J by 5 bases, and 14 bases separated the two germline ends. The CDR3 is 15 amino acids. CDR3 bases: TGTGCCAGTAGTATTGTAGGTGTCGGGGATCAGCCCCAGCATTTT. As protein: CASSIVGVGDQPQHF.

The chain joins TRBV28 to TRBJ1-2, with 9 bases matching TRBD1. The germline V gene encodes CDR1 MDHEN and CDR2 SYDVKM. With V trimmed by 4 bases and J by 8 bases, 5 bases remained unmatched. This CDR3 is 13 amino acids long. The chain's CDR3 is CASSSETGGGYTF. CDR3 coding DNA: TGTGCCAGCAGTTCCGAGACAGGGGGAGGCTACACCTTC.

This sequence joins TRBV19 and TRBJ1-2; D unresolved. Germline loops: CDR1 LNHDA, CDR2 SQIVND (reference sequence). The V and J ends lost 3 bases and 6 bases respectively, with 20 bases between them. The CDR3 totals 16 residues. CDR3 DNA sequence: TGTGCCAGTAGTATTGAGTTATCGGTGGGAGCGGATGGCTACACCTTC. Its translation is CASSIELSVGADGYTF.

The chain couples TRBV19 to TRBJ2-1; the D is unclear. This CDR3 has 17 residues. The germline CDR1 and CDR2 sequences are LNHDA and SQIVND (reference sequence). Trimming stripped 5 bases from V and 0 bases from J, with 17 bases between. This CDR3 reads CASSPDAPPRSYNEQFF. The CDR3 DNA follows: TGTGCCAGTAGTCCAGATGCCCCGCCCCGCTCCTACAATGAGCAGTTCTTC.

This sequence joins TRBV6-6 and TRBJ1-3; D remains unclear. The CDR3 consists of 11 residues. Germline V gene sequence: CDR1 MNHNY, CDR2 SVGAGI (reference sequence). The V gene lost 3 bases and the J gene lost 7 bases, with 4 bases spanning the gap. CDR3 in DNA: TGTGCCAGCAGTTATCAGAACACCATATATTTT. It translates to CASSYQNTIYF.

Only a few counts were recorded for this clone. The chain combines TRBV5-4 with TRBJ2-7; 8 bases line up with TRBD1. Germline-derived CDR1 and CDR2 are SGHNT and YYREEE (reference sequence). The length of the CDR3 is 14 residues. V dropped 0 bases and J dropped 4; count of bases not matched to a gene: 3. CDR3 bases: TGTGCCAGCAGCTTGGGGACAGGGCCGTACGAGCAGTACGTC. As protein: CASSLGTGPYEQYV.

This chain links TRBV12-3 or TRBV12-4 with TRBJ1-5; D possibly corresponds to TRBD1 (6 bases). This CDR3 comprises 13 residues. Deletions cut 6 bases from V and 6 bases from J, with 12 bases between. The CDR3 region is CASSPQGFQPQHF. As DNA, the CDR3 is TGTGCCAGCAGCCCCCAGGGGTTTCAGCCCCAGCATTTT.

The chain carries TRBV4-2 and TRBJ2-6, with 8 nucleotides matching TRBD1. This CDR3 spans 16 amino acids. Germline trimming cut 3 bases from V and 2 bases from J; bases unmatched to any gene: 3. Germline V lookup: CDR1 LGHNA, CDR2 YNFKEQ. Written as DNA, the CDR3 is TGTGCCAGCAGCCACACACAGGGGGCTGGGGCCAACGTCCTGACTTTC. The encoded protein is CASSHTQGAGANVLTF.